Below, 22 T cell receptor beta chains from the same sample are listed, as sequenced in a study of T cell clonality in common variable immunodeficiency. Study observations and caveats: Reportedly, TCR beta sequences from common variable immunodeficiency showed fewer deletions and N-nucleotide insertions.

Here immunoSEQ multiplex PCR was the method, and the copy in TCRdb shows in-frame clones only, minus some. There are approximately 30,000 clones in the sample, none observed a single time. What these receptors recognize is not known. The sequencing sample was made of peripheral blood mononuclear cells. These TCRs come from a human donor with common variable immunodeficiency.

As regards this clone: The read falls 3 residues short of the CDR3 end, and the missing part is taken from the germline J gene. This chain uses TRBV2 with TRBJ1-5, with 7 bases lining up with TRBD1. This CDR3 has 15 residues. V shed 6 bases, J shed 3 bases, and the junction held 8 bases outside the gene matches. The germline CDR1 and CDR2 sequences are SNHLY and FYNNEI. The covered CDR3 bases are TGTGCCAGCAGCCGAACAGGGGCAGACAATCAGCCC. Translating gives CASSRTGADNQP. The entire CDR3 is CASSRTGADNQPQHF. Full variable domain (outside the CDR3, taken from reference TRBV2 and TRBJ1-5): EPEVTQTPSHQVTQMGQEVILRCVPISNHLYFYWYRQILGQKVEFLVSFYNNEISEKSEIFDDQFSVERPDGSNFTLKIRSTKLEDSAMYFCASSRTGADNQPQHFGDGTRLSIL.

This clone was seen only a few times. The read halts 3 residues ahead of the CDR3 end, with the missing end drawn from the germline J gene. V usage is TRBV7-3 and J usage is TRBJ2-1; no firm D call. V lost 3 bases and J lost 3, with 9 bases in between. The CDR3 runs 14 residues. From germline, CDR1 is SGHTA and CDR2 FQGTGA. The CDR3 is CASSLAGSYNEQFF. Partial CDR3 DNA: TGTGCCAGCAGCTTGGCAGGAAGCTACAATGAG.

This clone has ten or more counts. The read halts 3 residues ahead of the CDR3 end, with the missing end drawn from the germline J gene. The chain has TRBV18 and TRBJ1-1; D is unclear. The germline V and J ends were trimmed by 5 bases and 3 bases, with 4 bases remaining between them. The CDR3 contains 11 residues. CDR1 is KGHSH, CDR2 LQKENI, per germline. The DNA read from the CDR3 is TGTGCCAGCTCAGAGGACACTGAA. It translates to CASSEDTE. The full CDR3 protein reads CASSEDTEAFF.

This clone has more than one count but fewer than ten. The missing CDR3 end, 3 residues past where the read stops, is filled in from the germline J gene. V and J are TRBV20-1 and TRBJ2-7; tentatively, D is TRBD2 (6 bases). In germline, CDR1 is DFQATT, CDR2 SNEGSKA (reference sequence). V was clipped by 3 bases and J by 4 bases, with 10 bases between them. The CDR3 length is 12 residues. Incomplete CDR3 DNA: TGCAGTGCTAGCCCTAGCGTATACGAG. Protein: CSASPSVYE. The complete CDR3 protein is CSASPSVYEQYF.

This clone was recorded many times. The CDR3 loop reads CASSDRGATLYSGNTIYF. Incomplete CDR3 DNA: TGTGCCAGCAGCGACCGGGGGGCTACGCTTTACTCTGGAAACACC. The chain has TRBV14 and TRBJ1-3, with D possibly matching TRBD1 (6 bases). The CDR3 is cut off 3 residues early in the read; its end comes from the germline J gene. The CDR3 loop spans 18 amino acids. The V gene lost 5 bases and the J gene lost 0 bases, with 20 bases spanning the gap. CDR1 is SGHDN, CDR2 FVKESK, per germline.

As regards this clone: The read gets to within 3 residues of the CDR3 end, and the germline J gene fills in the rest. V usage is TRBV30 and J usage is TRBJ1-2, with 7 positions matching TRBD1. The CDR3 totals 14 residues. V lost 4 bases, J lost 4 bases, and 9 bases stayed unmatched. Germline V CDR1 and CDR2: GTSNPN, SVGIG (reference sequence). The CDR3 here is CAWTSGTDLYGYTF. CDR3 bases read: TGTGCCTGGACCTCGGGGACAGACCTCTATGGC.

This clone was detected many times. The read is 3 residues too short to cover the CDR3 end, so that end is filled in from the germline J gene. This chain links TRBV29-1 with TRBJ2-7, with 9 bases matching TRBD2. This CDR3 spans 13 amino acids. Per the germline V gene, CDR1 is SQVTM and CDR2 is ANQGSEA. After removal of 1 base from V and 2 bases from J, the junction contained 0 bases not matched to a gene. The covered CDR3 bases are TGCAGCGTTGAAGGGACTAGCGCCTACGAG. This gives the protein CSVEGTSAYE. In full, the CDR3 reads CSVEGTSAYEQYF.

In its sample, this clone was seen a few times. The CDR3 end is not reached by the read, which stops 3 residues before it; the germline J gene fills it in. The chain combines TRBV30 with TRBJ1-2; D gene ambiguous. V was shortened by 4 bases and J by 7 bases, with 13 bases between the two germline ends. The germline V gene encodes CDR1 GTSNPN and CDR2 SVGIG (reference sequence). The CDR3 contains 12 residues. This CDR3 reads CAWKTSPSGYTF. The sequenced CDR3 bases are TGTGCCTGGAAGACATCTCCCTCTGGC.

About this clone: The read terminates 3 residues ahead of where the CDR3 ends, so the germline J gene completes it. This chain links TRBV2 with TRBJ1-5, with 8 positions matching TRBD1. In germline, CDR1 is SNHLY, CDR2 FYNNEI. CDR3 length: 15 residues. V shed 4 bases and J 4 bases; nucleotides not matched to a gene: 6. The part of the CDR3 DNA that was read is TGTGCCAGCAGTGGACAGGGGATCGTGAATCAGCCC. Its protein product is CASSGQGIVNQP. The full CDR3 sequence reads CASSGQGIVNQPQHF.

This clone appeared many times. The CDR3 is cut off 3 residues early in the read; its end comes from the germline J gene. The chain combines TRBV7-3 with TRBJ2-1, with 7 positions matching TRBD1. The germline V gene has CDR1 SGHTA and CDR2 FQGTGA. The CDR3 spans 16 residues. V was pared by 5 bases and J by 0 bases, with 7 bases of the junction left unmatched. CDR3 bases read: TGTGCCAGCAGCCCCCGGGACAGTAGCTCCTACAATGAG. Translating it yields CASSPRDSSSYNE. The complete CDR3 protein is CASSPRDSSSYNEQFF.

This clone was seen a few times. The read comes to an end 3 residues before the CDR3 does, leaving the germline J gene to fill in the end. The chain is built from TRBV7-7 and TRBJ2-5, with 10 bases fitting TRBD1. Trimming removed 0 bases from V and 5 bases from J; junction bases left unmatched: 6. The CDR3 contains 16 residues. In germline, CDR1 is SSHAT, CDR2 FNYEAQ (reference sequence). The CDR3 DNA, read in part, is TGTGCCAGCAGCTTAGCCGGGACAGGGGCCGGGGAGACC. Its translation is CASSLAGTGAGET. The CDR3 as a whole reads CASSLAGTGAGETQYF. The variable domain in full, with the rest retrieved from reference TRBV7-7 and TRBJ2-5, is GAGVSQSPRYKVTKRGQDVTLRCDPISSHATLYWYQQALGQGPEFLTYFNYEAQPDKSGLPSDRFSAERPEGSISTLTIQRTEQRDSAMYRCASSLAGTGAGETQYFGPGTRLLVL.

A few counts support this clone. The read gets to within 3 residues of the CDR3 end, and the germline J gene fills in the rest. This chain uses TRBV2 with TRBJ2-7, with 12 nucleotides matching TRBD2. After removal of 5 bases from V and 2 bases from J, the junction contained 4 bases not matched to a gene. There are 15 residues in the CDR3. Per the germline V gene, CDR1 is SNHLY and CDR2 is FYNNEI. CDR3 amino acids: CASSPSGRAPYEQYF. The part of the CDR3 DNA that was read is TGTGCCAGCAGTCCTAGCGGGAGGGCTCCCTACGAG.

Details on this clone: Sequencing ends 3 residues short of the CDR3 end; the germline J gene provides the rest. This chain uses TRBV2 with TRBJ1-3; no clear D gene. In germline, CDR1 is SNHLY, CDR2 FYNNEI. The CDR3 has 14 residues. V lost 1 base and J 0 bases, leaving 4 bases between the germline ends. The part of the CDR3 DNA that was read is TGTGCCAGCAGTGAAGTCGGCTCTGGAAACACC. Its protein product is CASSEVGSGNT. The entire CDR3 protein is CASSEVGSGNTIYF.

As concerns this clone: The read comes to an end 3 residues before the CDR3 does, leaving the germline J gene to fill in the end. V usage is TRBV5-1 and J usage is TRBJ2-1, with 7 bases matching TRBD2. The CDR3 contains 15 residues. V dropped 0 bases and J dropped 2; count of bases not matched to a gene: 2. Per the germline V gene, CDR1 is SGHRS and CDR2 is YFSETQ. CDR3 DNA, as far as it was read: TGCGCCAGCAGCTTGGATGGGGGGGCCTACAATGAG. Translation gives CASSLDGGAYNE. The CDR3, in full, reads CASSLDGGAYNEQFF.

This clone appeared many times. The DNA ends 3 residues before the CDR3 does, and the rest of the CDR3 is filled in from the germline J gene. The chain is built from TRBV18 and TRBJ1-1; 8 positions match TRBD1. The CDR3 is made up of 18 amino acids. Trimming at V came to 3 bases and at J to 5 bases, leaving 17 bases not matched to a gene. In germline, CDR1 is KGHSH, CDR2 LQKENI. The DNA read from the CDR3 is TGTGCCAGCTCACCCTCCCAAGGACAGGGAGGGAGGGGGACTGAA. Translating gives CASSPSQGQGGRGTE. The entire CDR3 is CASSPSQGQGGRGTEAFF.

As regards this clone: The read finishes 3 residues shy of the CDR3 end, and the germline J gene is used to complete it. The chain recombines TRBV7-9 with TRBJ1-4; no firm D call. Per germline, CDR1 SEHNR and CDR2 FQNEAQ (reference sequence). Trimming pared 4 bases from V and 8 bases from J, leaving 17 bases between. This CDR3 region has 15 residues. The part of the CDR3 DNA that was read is TGTGCCAGCAGCTCCCCTTCCCCGGCCGGGGAAAAA. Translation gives CASSSPSPAGEK. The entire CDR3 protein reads CASSSPSPAGEKLFF.

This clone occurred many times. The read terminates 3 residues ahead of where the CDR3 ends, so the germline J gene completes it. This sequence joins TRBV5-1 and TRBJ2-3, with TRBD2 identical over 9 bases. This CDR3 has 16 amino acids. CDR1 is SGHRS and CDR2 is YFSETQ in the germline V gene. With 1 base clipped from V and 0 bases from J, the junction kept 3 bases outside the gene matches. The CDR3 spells CASSLSLAGSTDTQYF. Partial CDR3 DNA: TGCGCCAGCAGCTTGTCTCTAGCGGGAAGCACAGATACG. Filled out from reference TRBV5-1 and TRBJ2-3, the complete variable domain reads KAGVTQTPRYLIKTRGQQVTLSCSPISGHRSVSWYQQTPGQGLQFLFEYFSETQRNKGNFPGRFSGRQFSNSRSEMNVSTLELGDSALYLCASSLSLAGSTDTQYFGPGTRLTVL.

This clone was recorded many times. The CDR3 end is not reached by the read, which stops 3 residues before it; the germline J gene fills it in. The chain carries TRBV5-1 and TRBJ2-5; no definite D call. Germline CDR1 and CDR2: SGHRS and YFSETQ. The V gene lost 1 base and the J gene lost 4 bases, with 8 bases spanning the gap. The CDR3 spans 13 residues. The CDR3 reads CASSLTVTETQYF. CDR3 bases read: TGCGCCAGCAGCTTGACAGTCACAGAGACC.

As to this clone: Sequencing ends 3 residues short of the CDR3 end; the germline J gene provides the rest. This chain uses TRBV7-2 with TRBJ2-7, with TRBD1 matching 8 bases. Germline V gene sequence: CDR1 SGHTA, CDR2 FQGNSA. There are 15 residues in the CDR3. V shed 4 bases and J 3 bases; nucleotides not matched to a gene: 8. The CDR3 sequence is CASSSPDRAHYEQYF. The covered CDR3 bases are TGTGCCAGCAGCTCCCCGGACAGGGCACACTACGAG.

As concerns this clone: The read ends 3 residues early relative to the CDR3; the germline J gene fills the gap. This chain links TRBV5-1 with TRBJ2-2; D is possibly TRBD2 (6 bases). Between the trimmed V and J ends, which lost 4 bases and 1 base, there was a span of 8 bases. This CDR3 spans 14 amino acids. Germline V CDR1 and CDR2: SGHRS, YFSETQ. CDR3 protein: CASSPGVNTGELFF. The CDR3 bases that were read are TGCGCCAGCAGCCCGGGGGTGAACACCGGGGAG.

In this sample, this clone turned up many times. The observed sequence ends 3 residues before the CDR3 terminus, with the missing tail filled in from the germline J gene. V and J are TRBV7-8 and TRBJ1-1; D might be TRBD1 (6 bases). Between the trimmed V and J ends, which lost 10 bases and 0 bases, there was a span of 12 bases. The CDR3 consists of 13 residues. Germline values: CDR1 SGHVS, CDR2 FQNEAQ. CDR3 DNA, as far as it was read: TGTGCCACCGGAGGGGGGGTGAACACTGAA. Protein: CATGGGVNTE. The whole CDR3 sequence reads CATGGGVNTEAFF.

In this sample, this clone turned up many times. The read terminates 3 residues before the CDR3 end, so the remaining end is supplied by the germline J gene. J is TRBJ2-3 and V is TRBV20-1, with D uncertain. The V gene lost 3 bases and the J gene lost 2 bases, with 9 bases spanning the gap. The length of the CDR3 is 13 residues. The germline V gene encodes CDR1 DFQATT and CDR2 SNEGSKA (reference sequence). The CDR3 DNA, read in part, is TGCAGTGCTAGTCCACACCACACAGATACG. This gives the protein CSASPHHTDT. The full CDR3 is CSASPHHTDTQYF.